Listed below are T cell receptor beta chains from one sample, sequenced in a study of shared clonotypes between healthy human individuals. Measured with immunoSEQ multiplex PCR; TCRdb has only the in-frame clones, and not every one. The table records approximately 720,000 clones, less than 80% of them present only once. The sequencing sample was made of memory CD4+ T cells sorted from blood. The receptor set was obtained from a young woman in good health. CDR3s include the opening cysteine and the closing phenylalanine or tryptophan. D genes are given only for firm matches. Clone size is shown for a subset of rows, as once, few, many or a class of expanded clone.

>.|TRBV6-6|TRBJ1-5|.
TGTGCCAGCAGTCCTGGACCGGATAGCAATCAGCCCCAGCATTTT
CASSPGPDSNQPQHF
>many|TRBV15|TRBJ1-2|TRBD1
TGTGCCACCAGCAGACACAGGGGAGACTATGGCTACACCTTC
CATSRHRGDYGYTF
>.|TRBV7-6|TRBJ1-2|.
TGTGCCAGCAGCCCGAGCGAAGGCTCAAGATTTGGCTACACCTTC
CASSPSEGSRFGYTF
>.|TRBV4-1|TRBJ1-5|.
TGCGCCAGCAGCCAAGAGTGGGGTAATCAGCCCCAGCATTTT
CASSQEWGNQPQHF
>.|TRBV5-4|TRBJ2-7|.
TGTGCCAGCAGCTTGGCGGGAGTCCCGAGAGAGCAGTACTTC
CASSLAGVPREQYF
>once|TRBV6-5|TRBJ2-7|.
TGTGCCAGCAGTTACCTGGATTTGAGCTACGAGCAGTACTTC
CASSYLDLSYEQYF
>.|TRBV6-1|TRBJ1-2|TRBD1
TGTGCCAGCAGTGAAGTTCTGTTGGGACAGGGGCATGGCTACACCTTC
CASSEVLLGQGHGYTF
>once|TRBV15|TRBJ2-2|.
TGTGCCACCAGCAGAGCTCGCGGCAGGGTGGACGGGGAGCTGTTTTTT
CATSRARGRVDGELFF
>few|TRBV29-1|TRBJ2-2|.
TGCAGCGCCTATAACACCGGGGAGCTGTTTTTT
CSAYNTGELFF
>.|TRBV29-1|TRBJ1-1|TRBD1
TGCAGCGCTCCGACAGGGGGCCAGAACACTGAAGCTTTCTTT
CSAPTGGQNTEAFF
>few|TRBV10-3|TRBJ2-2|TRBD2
TGTGCCATCAGTGGGACTAGCGGGGTACTGACCGGGGAGCTGTTTTTT
CAISGTSGVLTGELFF
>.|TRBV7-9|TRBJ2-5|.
TGTGCCAGCAGCTTAGGGAGCTCTGAGACCCAGTACTTC
CASSLGSSETQYF
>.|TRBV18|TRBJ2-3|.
TGTGCCAGCTCCCTGATGACAGATACGCAGTATTTT
CASSLMTDTQYF
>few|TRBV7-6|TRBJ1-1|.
TGTGCCAGCAGCCAAGGCCAAATGTATGGACGGAGCAACACTGAAGCTTTCTTT
CASSQGQMYGRSNTEAFF
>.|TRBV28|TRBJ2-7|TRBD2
TGTGCCAGCAGTCACCTAACTAGCGGGAGGCCCTACGAGCAGTACTTC
CASSHLTSGRPYEQYF
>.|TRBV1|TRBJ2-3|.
TGCACCAGCAAGTCTAGATTAGATACGCAGTATTTT
CTSKSRLDTQYF
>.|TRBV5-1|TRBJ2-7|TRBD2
TGCGCCAGCAGCTTGGTGGAGGGAGGGTCGTACGAGCAGTACTTC
CASSLVEGGSYEQYF